The 19 T cell receptor beta chains reported below all come from one sample, sequenced in a study of cytotoxic CD8 clonotypes in ibrutinib-treated CLL. Method: immunoSEQ multiplex PCR; TCRdb's copy keeps in-frame clones and lacks some. The repertoire has 150,000 to 200,000 clones, roughly 88% of them found once; the top ten carry about 3%. The input for sequencing was PBMCs, taken at disease progression, from a patient treated with ibrutinib. The receptor source for this set is a human donor with chronic lymphocytic leukemia.

The chain carries TRBV19 and TRBJ2-2, with 12 bases lining up with TRBD2. Germline CDR1 reads LNHDA; CDR2 reads SQIVND (reference sequence). V shed 6 bases, J shed 6 bases, and the junction held 8 bases outside the gene matches. This CDR3 contains 16 residues. CDR3 in DNA: TGTGCCAGTAGAAAAGTTCTAGCGGGAGGGCCCGGGGAGCTGTTTTTT. Protein: CASRKVLAGGPGELFF.

This clone was counted once. The gene calls are TRBV23-1 and TRBJ2-7, with TRBD1 matching over 11 bases. TRBV23-1 is noted as an ORF with a role that remains uncertain. The CDR3 contains 15 residues. The V and J ends lost 6 bases and 2 bases, in that order; junction bases with no gene match: 6. This CDR3 reads CASSASGQGAYEQYF. CDR3 nucleotide sequence: TGCGCCAGCAGCGCCTCGGGACAGGGGGCCTACGAGCAGTACTTC.

This chain uses TRBV5-1 with TRBJ2-7; D is unresolved. Germline V gene lookup returns CDR1 SGHRS and CDR2 YFSETQ. V was shortened by 3 bases and J by 0 bases, with 7 bases between the two germline ends. The CDR3 is made up of 13 amino acids. CDR3 in amino acids: CASSSGTSYEQYF. CDR3 DNA sequence: TGCGCCAGCAGCTCAGGAACCTCCTACGAGCAGTACTTC.

The chain couples TRBV9 to TRBJ1-5; TRBD1 is a possible D gene (6 bases). The CDR3 sequence is 15 residues long. The V and J ends lost 3 bases and 1 base respectively, with 11 bases between them. CDR1 and CDR2 from the germline V gene are SGDLS and YYNGEE. CDR3 protein: CASSEGGVSNQPQHF. The CDR3 DNA reads as TGTGCCAGCAGCGAAGGGGGGGTGAGCAATCAGCCCCAGCATTTT.

This chain links TRBV29-1 with TRBJ1-1, with 8 bases matching TRBD1. CDR3 length: 13 residues. The germline CDR1 and CDR2 sequences are SQVTM and ANQGSEA. The V segment lost 8 bases and the J segment 0 bases; nucleotides outside the gene matches: 5. DNA for the CDR3: TGCAGCCTCCACAGGGGGGTGAACACTGAAGCTTTCTTT. Its protein product is CSLHRGVNTEAFF.

The V call is TRBV11-3, the J call TRBJ2-7, with D uncertain. With 1 base removed from V and 6 bases from J, the gap between germline ends came to 10 bases. The CDR3 consists of 13 residues. Germline V gives CDR1 SGHNT, CDR2 YENEEA. This chain's CDR3 is CASSLGYRAEQYF. The CDR3 DNA sequence: TGTGCCAGCAGCTTAGGCTACAGAGCCGAGCAGTACTTC.

The V gene is TRBV5-1, the J gene TRBJ2-1, with TRBD1 matching over 10 bases. Germline assignment: CDR1 SGHRS and CDR2 YFSETQ. This CDR3 is 15 amino acids long. J gave up 6 bases and V 5 bases, and 8 bases lay outside the gene matches. The CDR3: CASSTGTGEINEQFF. The DNA for the CDR3 is TGCGCCAGCAGTACCGGGACAGGGGAAATCAATGAGCAGTTCTTC.

This clone was observed a handful of times. V gene TRBV6-5 combines with J gene TRBJ1-2; no firm D call. This CDR3 region has 13 residues. Germline V lookup: CDR1 MNHEY, CDR2 SVGAGI. V was trimmed by 5 bases and J by 5 bases, leaving 12 bases between them. The CDR3 here is CASSGLWDYGYTF. In nucleotides, the CDR3 is TGTGCCAGCAGTGGGTTATGGGATTATGGCTACACCTTC.

The chain joins TRBV5-1 to TRBJ1-1, with D uncertain. Germline CDR1 SGHRS, CDR2 YFSETQ. The CDR3 sequence is 14 residues long. V was pared by 0 bases and J by 3 bases, with 9 bases between. This CDR3 reads CASSLAWRYTEAFF. DNA for the CDR3: TGCGCCAGCAGCTTGGCCTGGAGGTACACTGAAGCTTTCTTT.

The chain uses TRBV15 and TRBJ2-3; D may correspond to TRBD1 or TRBD2 (5 bases each). CDR3 length equals 15 residues. Germline V gene data show CDR1 as LNHNV and CDR2 as YYDKDF (reference sequence). Trimming left V 0 bases short and J 1 base short, with 8 bases between. The CDR3, as DNA: TGTGCCACCAGCAGAGAGGGGGATGGCACAGATACGCAGTATTTT. It specifies CATSREGDGTDTQYF.

The chain is built from TRBV5-1 and TRBJ2-1, with D possibly being TRBD1 or TRBD2 (5 bases each). V dropped 0 bases and J dropped 4 bases, with 11 bases sitting between them. The CDR3 totals 15 residues. Germline-derived CDR1 and CDR2 are SGHRS and YFSETQ. CDR3 sequence: CASSLGHEGYNEQFF. CDR3 bases: TGCGCCAGCAGCTTGGGACACGAGGGGTACAATGAGCAGTTCTTC.

The chain recombines TRBV7-9 with TRBJ2-5; D may be TRBD1 (6 bases). CDR1 is SEHNR and CDR2 is FQNEAQ in the germline V gene (reference sequence). V lost 2 bases and J lost 5, with 6 bases in between. The CDR3 is made up of 12 amino acids. CDR3 coding DNA: TGTGCCAGCAGCTTACAGGGGGAGACCCAGTACTTC. It yields the protein CASSLQGETQYF. The complete variable domain, with remaining parts taken from reference TRBV7-9 and TRBJ2-5, reads DTGVSQNPRHKITKRGQNVTFRCDPISEHNRLYWYRQTLGQGPEFLTYFQNEAQLEKSRLLSDRFSAERPKGSFSTLEIQRTEQGDSAMYLCASSLQGETQYFGPGTRLLVL.

The chain uses TRBV7-9 and TRBJ2-3; D is undetermined. The CDR3 spans 18 residues. V lost 0 bases to trimming and J lost 6 bases, with 22 bases between them. The germline V gene encodes CDR1 SEHNR and CDR2 FQNEAQ (reference sequence). The CDR3 bases are TGTGCCAGCAGCTTAGCCGCGATCCCGGGTTGGTTAAGGGATACGCAGTATTTT. This sequence encodes CASSLAAIPGWLRDTQYF.

This clone was picked up one time. The chain's CDR3 is CSVGKGYEQYF. The CDR3 bases are TGCAGCGTCGGAAAGGGCTACGAGCAGTACTTC. The chain is built from TRBV29-1 and TRBJ2-7, with D unclear. This CDR3 comprises 11 residues. V lost 6 bases, J lost 3 bases, and 9 bases lay in between. Germline values: CDR1 SQVTM, CDR2 ANQGSEA.

On this clone: This same CDR3 is encoded by further DNA sequences in the sample. The chain is built from TRBV6-6 and TRBJ2-7; 7 positions agree with TRBD2. Germline lookup yields CDR1 MNHNY and CDR2 SVGAGI (reference sequence). With V trimmed by 2 bases and J by 4 bases, 5 bases remained unmatched. This CDR3 has 14 amino acids. The CDR3 is CASSYGGGAYEQYF. In DNA, the CDR3 is TGTGCCAGCAGTTACGGCGGGGGTGCGTACGAGCAGTACTTC.

This sequence joins TRBV7-2 and TRBJ2-5; D uncertain. V was shortened by 4 bases and J by 5 bases, with 14 bases between the two germline ends. This CDR3 is built from 14 residues. Per the germline V gene, CDR1 is SGHTA and CDR2 is FQGNSA. CDR3 region: CASSSHRSAETQYF. The CDR3 coding sequence is TGTGCCAGCAGCTCCCATAGAAGCGCGGAGACCCAGTACTTC.

The chain joins TRBV5-1 to TRBJ1-5, with D possibly being TRBD1 (5 bases). The CDR3 has 16 amino acids. Trimming left V 4 bases short and J 6 bases short, with 20 bases between. Germline CDR1 and CDR2: SGHRS and YFSETQ. CDR3 sequence reads: CASSPRPLTEGQPQHF. As DNA, the CDR3 is TGCGCCAGCAGCCCGCGACCCCTGACAGAGGGTCAGCCCCAGCATTTT.

A few counts support this clone. The V gene is TRBV6-5, the J gene TRBJ2-7, with 10 bases matching TRBD1. This CDR3 comprises 15 residues. The junction had 8 bases not matched to a gene; V was cut back by 6 bases and J by 3 bases. CDR1 MNHEY and CDR2 SVGAGI come from the germline V gene. CDR3 coding DNA: TGTGCCAGCAGGCTCGGACAGGGGGACCGCTACGAGCAGTACTTC. This translates into CASRLGQGDRYEQYF.

Notes on this clone: The sample holds other DNA sequences that translate to the same CDR3. CDR3 sequence reads: CASSLGTGEYNEQFF. The CDR3 nucleotides are TGCGCCAGCAGCTTGGGCACAGGAGAGTACAATGAGCAGTTCTTC. The V gene is TRBV5-1, the J gene TRBJ2-1, with D maybe TRBD1 (5 bases). The length of the CDR3 is 15 residues. Germline loops: CDR1 SGHRS, CDR2 YFSETQ. V lost 0 bases and J 4 bases, leaving 11 bases between the germline ends.